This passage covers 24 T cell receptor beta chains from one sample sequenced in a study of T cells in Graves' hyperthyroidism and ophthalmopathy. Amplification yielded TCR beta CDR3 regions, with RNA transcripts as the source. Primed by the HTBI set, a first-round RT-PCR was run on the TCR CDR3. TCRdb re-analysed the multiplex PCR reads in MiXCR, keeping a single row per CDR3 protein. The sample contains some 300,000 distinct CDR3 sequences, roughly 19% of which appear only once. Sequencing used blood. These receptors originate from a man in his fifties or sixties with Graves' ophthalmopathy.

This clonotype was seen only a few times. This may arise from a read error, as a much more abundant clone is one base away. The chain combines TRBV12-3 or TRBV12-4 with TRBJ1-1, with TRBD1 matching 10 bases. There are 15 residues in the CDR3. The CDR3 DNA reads TGTACCAGCAGTGTAAAAATGGGACAGGGGTCTGAAGCTTTCTTT. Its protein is CTSSVKMGQGSEAFF.

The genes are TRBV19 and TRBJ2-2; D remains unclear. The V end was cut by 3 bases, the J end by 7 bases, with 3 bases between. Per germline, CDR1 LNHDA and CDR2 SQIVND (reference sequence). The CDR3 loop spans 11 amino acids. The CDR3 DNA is TGTGCCAGTAGTATCGTCGGGGAGCTGTTTTTT. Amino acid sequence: CASSIVGELFF.

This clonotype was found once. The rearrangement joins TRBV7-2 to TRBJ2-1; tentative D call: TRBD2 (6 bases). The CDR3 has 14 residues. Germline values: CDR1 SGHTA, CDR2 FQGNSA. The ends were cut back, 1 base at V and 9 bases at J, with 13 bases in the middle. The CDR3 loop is CASSLVIGGTEQFF. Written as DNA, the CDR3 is TGTGCCAGCAGCTTAGTCATTGGGGGGACTGAGCAGTTCTTC.

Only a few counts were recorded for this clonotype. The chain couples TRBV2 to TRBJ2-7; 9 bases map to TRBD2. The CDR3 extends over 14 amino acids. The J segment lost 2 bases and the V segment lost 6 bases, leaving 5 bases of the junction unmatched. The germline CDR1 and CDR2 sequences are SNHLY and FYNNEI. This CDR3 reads CASSPASGTYEQYF. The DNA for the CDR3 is TGTGCCAGCAGCCCGGCTAGCGGGACCTACGAGCAGTACTTC.

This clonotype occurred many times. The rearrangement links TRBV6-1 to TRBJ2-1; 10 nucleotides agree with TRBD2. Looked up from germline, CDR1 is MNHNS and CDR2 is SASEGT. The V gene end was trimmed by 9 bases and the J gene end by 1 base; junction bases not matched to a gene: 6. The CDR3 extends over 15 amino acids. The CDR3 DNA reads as TGTGCCAGTTCGGGGGGACTAGCGTCCTACAATGAGCAGTTCTTC. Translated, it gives CASSGGLASYNEQFF.

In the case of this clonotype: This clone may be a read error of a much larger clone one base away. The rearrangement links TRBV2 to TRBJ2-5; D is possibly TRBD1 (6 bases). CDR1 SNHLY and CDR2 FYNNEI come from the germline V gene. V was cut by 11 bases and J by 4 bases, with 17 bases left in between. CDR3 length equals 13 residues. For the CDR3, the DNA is TGTGCCGGCACCGCAGGGGTGGGAGAGACCCAGTACTTC. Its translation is CAGTAGVGETQYF.

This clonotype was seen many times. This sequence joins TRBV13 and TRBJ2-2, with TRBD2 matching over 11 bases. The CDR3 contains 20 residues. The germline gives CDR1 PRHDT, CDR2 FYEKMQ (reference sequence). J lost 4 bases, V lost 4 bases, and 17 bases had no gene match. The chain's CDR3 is CASSSYRRSSGRTITGELFF. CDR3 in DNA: TGTGCCAGCAGCTCCTACCGTCGGTCTAGCGGGAGGACAATCACCGGGGAGCTGTTTTTT.

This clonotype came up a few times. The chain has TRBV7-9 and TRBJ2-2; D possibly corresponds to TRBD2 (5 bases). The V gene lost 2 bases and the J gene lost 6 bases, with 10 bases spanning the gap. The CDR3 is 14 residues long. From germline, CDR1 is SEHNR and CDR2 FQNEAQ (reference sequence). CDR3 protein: CASSLTRGPGELFF. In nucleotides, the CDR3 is TGTGCCAGCAGCTTAACACGAGGGCCCGGGGAGCTGTTTTTT.

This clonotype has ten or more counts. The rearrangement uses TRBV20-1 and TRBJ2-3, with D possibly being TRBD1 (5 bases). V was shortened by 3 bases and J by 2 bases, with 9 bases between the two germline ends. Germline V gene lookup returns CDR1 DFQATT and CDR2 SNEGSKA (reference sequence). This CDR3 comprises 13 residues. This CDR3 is CSARNRFTDTQYF. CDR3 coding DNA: TGCAGTGCTAGGAACAGGTTCACAGATACGCAGTATTTT.

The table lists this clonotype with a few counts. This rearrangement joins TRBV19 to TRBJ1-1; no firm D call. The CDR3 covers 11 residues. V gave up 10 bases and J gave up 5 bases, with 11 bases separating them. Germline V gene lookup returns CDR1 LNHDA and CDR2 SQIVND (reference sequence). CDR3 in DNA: TGTGCCACCCAGGCGAAGACTGAAGCTTTCTTT. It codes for CATQAKTEAFF.

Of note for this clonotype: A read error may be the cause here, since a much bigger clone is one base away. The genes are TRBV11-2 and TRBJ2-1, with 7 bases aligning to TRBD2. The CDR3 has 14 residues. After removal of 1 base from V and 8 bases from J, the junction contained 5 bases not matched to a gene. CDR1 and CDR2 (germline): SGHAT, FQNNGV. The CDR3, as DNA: TGTGCCAGCAGCTTAGGGACGGGAGGTCATGAGCAGTTCTTC. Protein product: CASSLGTGGHEQFF.

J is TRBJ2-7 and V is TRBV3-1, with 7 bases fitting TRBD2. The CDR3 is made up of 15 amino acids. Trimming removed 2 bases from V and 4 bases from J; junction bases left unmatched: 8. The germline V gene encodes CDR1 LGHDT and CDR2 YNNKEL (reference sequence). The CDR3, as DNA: TGTGCCAGCAGCCAACCTCTGGCGGGAGAGTACGAGCAGTACTTC. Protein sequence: CASSQPLAGEYEQYF.

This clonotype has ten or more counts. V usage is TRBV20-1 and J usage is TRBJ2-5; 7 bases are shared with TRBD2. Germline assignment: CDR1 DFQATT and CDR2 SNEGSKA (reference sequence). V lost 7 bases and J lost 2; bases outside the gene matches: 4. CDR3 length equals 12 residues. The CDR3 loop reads CSVRGLQETQYF. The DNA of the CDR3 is TGCAGTGTAAGGGGACTACAAGAGACCCAGTACTTC.

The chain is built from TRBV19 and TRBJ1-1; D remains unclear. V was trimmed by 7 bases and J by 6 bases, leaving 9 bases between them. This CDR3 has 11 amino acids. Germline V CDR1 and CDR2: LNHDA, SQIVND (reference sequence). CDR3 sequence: CASTSSAEAFF. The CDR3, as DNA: TGTGCCAGTACCTCATCCGCTGAAGCTTTCTTT.

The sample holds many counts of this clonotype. CDR3 loop: CASSLGNRGLGYGYTF. CDR3 in DNA: TGTGCCAGCAGTTTAGGGAACAGGGGGCTTGGCTATGGCTACACCTTC. This chain uses TRBV28 with TRBJ1-2; 9 bases are a match to TRBD1. The ends lost 2 bases at V and 4 bases at J; junction bases unmatched: 8. This CDR3 spans 16 amino acids. Germline loops: CDR1 MDHEN, CDR2 SYDVKM.

The CDR3: CATSRDGGDAGYTF. The CDR3 DNA sequence: TGTGCCACCAGCAGAGATGGGGGGGACGCTGGCTACACCTTC. The chain joins TRBV15 to TRBJ1-2; possible D gene TRBD1, 5 bases. Trimming stripped 0 bases from V and 7 bases from J, with 12 bases between. The CDR3 is 14 residues long. CDR1 LNHNV and CDR2 YYDKDF come from the germline V gene (reference sequence).

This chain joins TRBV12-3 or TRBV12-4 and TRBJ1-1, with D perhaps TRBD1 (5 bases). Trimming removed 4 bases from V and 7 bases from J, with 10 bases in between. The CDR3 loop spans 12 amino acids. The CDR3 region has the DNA TGTGCCAGCAGTTCCCGGGACGGTGAAGCTTTCTTT. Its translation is CASSSRDGEAFF.

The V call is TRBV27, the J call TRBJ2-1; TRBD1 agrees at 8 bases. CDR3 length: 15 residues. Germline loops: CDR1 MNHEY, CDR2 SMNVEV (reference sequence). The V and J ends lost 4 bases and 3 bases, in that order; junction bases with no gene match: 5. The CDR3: CASSSDRDGYNEQFF. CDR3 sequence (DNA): TGTGCCAGCAGTTCGGACAGGGATGGCTACAATGAGCAGTTCTTC.

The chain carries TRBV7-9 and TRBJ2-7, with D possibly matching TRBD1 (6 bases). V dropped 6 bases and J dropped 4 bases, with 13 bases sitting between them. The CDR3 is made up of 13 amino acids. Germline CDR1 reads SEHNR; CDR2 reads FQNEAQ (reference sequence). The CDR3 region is CASSQNTGYEQYF. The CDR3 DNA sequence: TGTGCCAGCAGTCAAAATACAGGGTACGAGCAGTACTTC.

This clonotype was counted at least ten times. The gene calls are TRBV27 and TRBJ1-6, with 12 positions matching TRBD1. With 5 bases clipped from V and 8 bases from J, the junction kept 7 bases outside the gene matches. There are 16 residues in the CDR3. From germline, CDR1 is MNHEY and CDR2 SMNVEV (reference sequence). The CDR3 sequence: CASSHGTGGLDSPLHF. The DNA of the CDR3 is TGTGCCAGCAGTCACGGGACAGGGGGCCTTGATTCACCCCTCCACTTT.

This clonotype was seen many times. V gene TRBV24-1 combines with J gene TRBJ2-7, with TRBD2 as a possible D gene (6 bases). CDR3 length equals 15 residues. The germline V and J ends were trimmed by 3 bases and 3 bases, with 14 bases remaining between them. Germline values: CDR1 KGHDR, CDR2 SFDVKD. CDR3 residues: CATSDPLRGGYEQYF. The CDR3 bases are TGTGCCACCAGTGATCCCCTGCGGGGTGGCTACGAGCAGTACTTC.

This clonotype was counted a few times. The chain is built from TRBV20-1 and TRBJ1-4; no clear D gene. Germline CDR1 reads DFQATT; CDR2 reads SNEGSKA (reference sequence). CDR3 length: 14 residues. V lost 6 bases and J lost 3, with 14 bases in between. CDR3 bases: TGCAGTGCCAGACGACGGAGAGCTAATGAAAAACTGTTTTTT. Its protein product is CSARRRRANEKLFF.

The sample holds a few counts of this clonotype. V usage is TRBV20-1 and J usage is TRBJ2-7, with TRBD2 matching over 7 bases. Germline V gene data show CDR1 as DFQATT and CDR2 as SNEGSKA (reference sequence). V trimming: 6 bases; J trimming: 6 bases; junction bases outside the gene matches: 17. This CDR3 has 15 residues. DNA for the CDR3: TGCAGTGCCCAAAAGGGGTCGGGAGGAACTTTCGAGCAGTACTTC. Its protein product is CSAQKGSGGTFEQYF.

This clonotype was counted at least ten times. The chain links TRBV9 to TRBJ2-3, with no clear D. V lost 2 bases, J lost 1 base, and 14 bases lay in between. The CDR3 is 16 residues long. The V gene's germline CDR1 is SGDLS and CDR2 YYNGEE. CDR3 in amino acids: CASSVGRAWGTDTQYF. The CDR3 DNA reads TGTGCCAGCAGCGTCGGTAGGGCGTGGGGCACAGATACGCAGTATTTT.